The next 24 T cell receptor beta chains were all read from a single sample in a study of cytomegalovirus exposure and HLA in healthy donors. PCR amplification relied on 60 Vbeta primers (plus 13 Jbeta primers). Only in-frame clones appear in the TCRdb table, and some are missing; sequencing was by immunoSEQ multiplex PCR. Of roughly 100,000 clones listed, 80% to 90% are singletons. Material for sequencing was PBMCs. The receptors were gathered from a man aged 25-45 years in good health and CMV-seropositive.

This chain connects TRBV6-5 to TRBJ2-7; TRBD2 is a possible D gene (5 bases). The ends were cut back, 5 bases at V and 2 bases at J, with 13 bases in the middle. The CDR3 has 14 residues. Germline V gives CDR1 MNHEY, CDR2 SVGAGI. CDR3 coding DNA: TGTGCCAGCAGTGGCCCGGGGAGCACCTACGAGCAGTACTTC. As protein: CASSGPGSTYEQYF.

This rearrangement joins TRBV28 to TRBJ2-1; 8 nucleotides agree with TRBD2. The J segment lost 2 bases and the V segment lost 5 bases, leaving 8 bases of the junction unmatched. Looked up from germline, CDR1 is MDHEN and CDR2 is SYDVKM. This CDR3 region has 16 residues. The CDR3 protein is CASSTLAGPTYNEQFF. DNA of the CDR3: TGTGCCAGCAGTACCTTAGCGGGACCTACCTACAATGAGCAGTTCTTC.

This chain connects TRBV5-5 to TRBJ2-7, with 9 bases lining up with TRBD1. V lost 6 bases to trimming and J lost 2 bases; unmatched junction nucleotides: 9. Germline lookup yields CDR1 SGHKS and CDR2 YYEKEE (reference sequence). The CDR3 runs to 15 residues. The CDR3 DNA reads TGTGCCAGCATTGAAGGGACAGGGTTGACCTACGAGCAGTACTTC. It yields the protein CASIEGTGLTYEQYF. The full variable domain, rest sourced from reference TRBV5-5 and TRBJ2-7, is DAGVTQSPTHLIKTRGQQVTLRCSPISGHKSVSWYQQVLGQGPQFIFQYYEKEERGRGNFPDRFSARQFPNYSSELNVNALLLGDSALYLCASIEGTGLTYEQYFGPGTRLTVT.

This sequence joins TRBV18 and TRBJ2-3; the D is unclear. V was pared by 6 bases and J by 3 bases, with 28 bases between. CDR1 is KGHSH, CDR2 LQKENI, per germline. The CDR3 is made up of 19 amino acids. The CDR3 DNA is TGTGCCAGCTCCTCAAGGTCGCAAGTGGATCTTCCGGGTACAGATACGCAGTATTTT. Amino acids: CASSSRSQVDLPGTDTQYF.

The CDR3 DNA is TGTGCCAGCAGTGTGGGACTAAACAATGAGCAGTTCTTC. Its protein is CASSVGLNNEQFF. V gene TRBV11-2 combines with J gene TRBJ2-1; 7 bases align to TRBD2. Unmatched junction bases numbered 4, after V lost 6 bases and J lost 5 bases. Germline assignment: CDR1 SGHAT and CDR2 FQNNGV. The CDR3 runs 13 residues.

This clone was seen a few times. The genes are TRBV7-6 and TRBJ2-7, with 7 bases aligning to TRBD1. This CDR3 is built from 15 residues. Germline assignment: CDR1 SGHVS and CDR2 FNYEAQ. Trimming cost V 2 bases and J 1 base; bases outside gene matches: 5. The CDR3 DNA is TGTGCCAGCAGCTTAACCGGGACAGAGTCCTACGAGCAGTACTTC. This codes for CASSLTGTESYEQYF.

The chain combines TRBV11-2 with TRBJ2-7; D might be TRBD2 (5 bases). This CDR3 comprises 16 residues. The V gene's germline CDR1 is SGHAT and CDR2 FQNNGV. Trimming took 5 bases from V and 0 from J, leaving 17 bases between them. CDR3 in DNA: TGTGCCAGCAGCCCTAGCCCCATGAAATTCTCCTACGAGCAGTACTTC. Encoded protein: CASSPSPMKFSYEQYF.

V usage is TRBV30 and J usage is TRBJ2-7; no firm D call. The ends were cut back, 3 bases at V and 1 base at J, with 10 bases in the middle. CDR1 and CDR2 (germline): GTSNPN, SVGIG (reference sequence). The CDR3 has 13 amino acids. The CDR3 bases are TGTGCCTGGAGGCAGGCCAATTCCTACGAGCAGTACTTC. Translated: CAWRQANSYEQYF.

This clone was seen a few times. V usage is TRBV5-6 and J usage is TRBJ1-1; TRBD1 matches 7 bases. The CDR3 has 15 amino acids. The germline V gene encodes CDR1 SGHDT and CDR2 YYEEEE. Trimming removed 2 bases from V and 1 base from J; junction bases left unmatched: 5. CDR3 sequence (DNA): TGTGCCAGCAGCTTAGGGGGCTTGAGGAACACTGAAGCTTTCTTT. It codes for CASSLGGLRNTEAFF.

The gene calls are TRBV5-1 and TRBJ2-3, with 10 bases that match TRBD2. The CDR3 is 16 amino acids. CDR1 is SGHRS and CDR2 is YFSETQ in the germline V gene. The J segment lost 1 base and the V segment lost 2 bases, leaving 4 bases of the junction unmatched. The CDR3 DNA sequence: TGCGCCAGCAGCTTAGCCCTAGCGGGAGGCACAGATACGCAGTATTTT. Its translation: CASSLALAGGTDTQYF.

The chain couples TRBV20-1 to TRBJ2-5; D uncertain. With 8 bases removed from V and 7 bases from J, the gap between germline ends came to 11 bases. CDR1 and CDR2 (germline): DFQATT, SNEGSKA (reference sequence). The CDR3 is 10 residues long. CDR3 sequence (DNA): TGCAGTCTTCTCAGTGGGACCCAGTACTTC. As protein: CSLLSGTQYF.

This chain joins TRBV6-6 and TRBJ1-5; 7 nucleotides align to TRBD1. The CDR3 loop spans 15 amino acids. Germline loops: CDR1 MNHNY, CDR2 SVGAGI (reference sequence). V dropped 6 bases and J dropped 5; count of bases not matched to a gene: 10. The CDR3 DNA follows: TGTGCCAGCAGGGCTACAGGGGTTGGGGATCAGCCCCAGCATTTT. This codes for CASRATGVGDQPQHF.

The chain couples TRBV27 to TRBJ2-7, with TRBD1 matching over 10 bases. Germline trimming cut 6 bases from V and 0 bases from J; bases unmatched to any gene: 5. This CDR3 has 15 amino acids. Germline V gene sequence: CDR1 MNHEY, CDR2 SMNVEV (reference sequence). CDR3 protein: CASSLTGGGSYEQYF. The CDR3, as DNA: TGTGCCAGCAGCCTGACAGGGGGCGGCTCCTACGAGCAGTACTTC.

The V gene is TRBV10-3, the J gene TRBJ2-1; 14 bases line up with TRBD2. V shed 4 bases, J shed 8 bases, and the junction held 7 bases outside the gene matches. In germline, CDR1 is ENHRY, CDR2 SYGVKD. CDR3 length: 16 amino acids. The CDR3 spells CAISGLAGGPSYEQFF. CDR3 DNA: TGTGCCATCAGTGGACTAGCGGGAGGGCCTAGTTATGAGCAGTTCTTC.

This chain links TRBV29-1 with TRBJ2-4, with 8 bases that match TRBD1. Losses at the gene ends were 5 bases for V and 6 bases for J; bases not matched to a gene: 9. Germline CDR1 SQVTM, CDR2 ANQGSEA. CDR3 length equals 14 residues. This chain's CDR3 is CSVNSGGERNIQYF. Here the CDR3 DNA reads TGCAGCGTTAATTCAGGGGGCGAAAGAAACATTCAGTACTTC.

This sequence joins TRBV29-1 and TRBJ2-7; 11 nucleotides align to TRBD2. Germline-derived CDR1 and CDR2 are SQVTM and ANQGSEA. The CDR3 length is 14 residues. The V segment lost 7 bases and the J segment 4 bases; nucleotides outside the gene matches: 9. The CDR3 loop reads CSGSTSGRGYEQYF. As DNA, the CDR3 is TGCAGCGGATCAACTAGCGGGAGAGGATACGAGCAGTACTTC.

The chain uses TRBV18 and TRBJ2-3; 8 bases are shared with TRBD1. Trimming at V came to 5 bases and at J to 4 bases, leaving 20 bases not matched to a gene. Germline CDR1 KGHSH, CDR2 LQKENI. The CDR3 spans 19 residues. This CDR3 is CASSSTGGVSVGGSDTQYF. The CDR3 region has the DNA TGTGCCAGCTCATCAACAGGGGGAGTGAGTGTAGGAGGATCAGATACGCAGTATTTT.

The chain uses TRBV30 and TRBJ2-7, with TRBD1 matching over 9 bases. With 1 base clipped from V and 4 bases from J, the junction kept 5 bases outside the gene matches. Germline assignment: CDR1 GTSNPN and CDR2 SVGIG (reference sequence). This CDR3 comprises 14 residues. The DNA for the CDR3 is TGTGCCTGGAGTGGCACCGACAGGGGGTACGAGCAGTACTTC. This gives the protein CAWSGTDRGYEQYF.

This clone has just one count. The genes are TRBV7-8 and TRBJ2-7, with D perhaps matching TRBD2 (7 bases). CDR1 and CDR2 (germline): SGHVS, FQNEAQ. Between the trimmed V and J ends, which lost 5 bases and 2 bases, there was a span of 13 bases. The CDR3 runs 14 residues. This CDR3 reads CASSLGRGPYEQYF. The CDR3 DNA reads TGTGCCAGCAGCCTGGGGCGGGGGCCCTACGAGCAGTACTTC.

The gene calls are TRBV5-5 and TRBJ1-4; 7 nucleotides align to TRBD1. The CDR3 loop spans 15 amino acids. Germline trimming cut 4 bases from V and 7 bases from J; bases unmatched to any gene: 10. The V gene's germline CDR1 is SGHKS and CDR2 YYEKEE (reference sequence). In DNA form, the CDR3 reads TGTGCCAGCAGCCGGGTCGGACAGGACATTGAAAAACTGTTTTTT. Amino acid sequence: CASSRVGQDIEKLFF.

This rearrangement joins TRBV6-1 to TRBJ2-7, with unresolved D. Trimming cost V 2 bases and J 4 bases, with 3 bases left between them. The CDR3 runs 11 residues. Per germline, CDR1 MNHNS and CDR2 SASEGT. CDR3 coding DNA: TGTGCCAGCAGTGAACTTTACGAGCAGTACTTC. Its protein is CASSELYEQYF.

The rearrangement joins TRBV28 to TRBJ1-1; 7 bases align to TRBD1. The germline V gene has CDR1 MDHEN and CDR2 SYDVKM. This CDR3 is 15 amino acids long. Unmatched junction bases numbered 6, after V lost 4 bases and J lost 1 base. CDR3 DNA sequence: TGTGCCAGCAGTTGGGGACAGCCTGGGAACACTGAAGCTTTCTTT. As protein: CASSWGQPGNTEAFF.

The chain carries TRBV6-5 and TRBJ2-1; the match to TRBD2 covers 13 bases. Germline values: CDR1 MNHEY, CDR2 SVGAGI. The ends lost 5 bases at V and 6 bases at J; junction bases unmatched: 4. This CDR3 has 15 amino acids. The CDR3 protein is CASSRTSGRPNEQFF. The CDR3 DNA is TGTGCCAGCAGTAGGACTAGCGGGAGACCCAATGAGCAGTTCTTC.

This clone has a single count. The chain carries TRBV11-3 and TRBJ2-7; 7 nucleotides align to TRBD2. Germline-derived CDR1 and CDR2 are SGHNT and YENEEA. The CDR3 contains 14 residues. With V trimmed by 6 bases and J by 0 bases, 5 bases remained unmatched. The chain's CDR3 is CASSRGGSSYEQYF. The CDR3, as DNA: TGTGCCAGCAGTCGGGGCGGGAGCTCCTACGAGCAGTACTTC.